Following are 11 T cell receptor beta chains from one sample sequenced in a study of beta chain features in type 1 diabetes. The authors reverse transcribed all of the isolated RNA, so sequencing captured expressed TCRB transcripts. Assay used: immunoSEQ multiplex PCR; TCRdb lists only in-frame clones, some missing. The table shows 400,000 to 550,000 clones, with roughly 10% occurring only once. The sequencing sample was made of naive CD4+ T cells from blood. All receptors derive from a young woman in good health.

The chain links TRBV6-4 to TRBJ2-7, with a tentative D call TRBD2 (6 bases). CDR3 length: 17 residues. Trimming stripped 0 bases from V and 0 bases from J, with 15 bases between. Germline V CDR1 and CDR2: MRHNA, SNTAGT. CDR3 in amino acids: CASSDSVSGGTSYEQYV. Here the CDR3 DNA reads TGTGCCAGCAGTGACTCCGTTTCCGGGGGAACCTCCTACGAGCAGTACGTC.

Comments on this clone: This may be a read error: a much more frequent sequence differs by one nucleotide. The same CDR3 can be traced to other DNA sequences in this sample. The chain combines TRBV7-2 with TRBJ2-5; no clear D gene. CDR1 SGHTA and CDR2 FQGNSA come from the germline V gene. V was pared by 2 bases and J by 5 bases, with 3 bases between. CDR3 size: 11 residues. The CDR3 is CASSLLETQYF. In nucleotides, the CDR3 is TGTGCCAGCAGCTTACTTGAGACCCAGTACTTC.

This clone was seen more than once but under ten times. The chain couples TRBV2 to TRBJ2-1; a weak D match, TRBD1 (5 bases). Trimming cost V 7 bases and J 4 bases, with 8 bases left between them. The CDR3 covers 12 residues. The V gene's germline CDR1 is SNHLY and CDR2 FYNNEI. The CDR3 loop reads CASTAGYNEQFF. The CDR3 coding sequence is TGTGCCAGCACAGCAGGGTACAATGAGCAGTTCTTC.

The chain carries TRBV9 and TRBJ2-3, with a weak D call TRBD2 (6 bases). In germline, CDR1 is SGDLS, CDR2 YYNGEE. CDR3 length: 14 residues. Trimming removed 4 bases from V and 4 bases from J, with 13 bases in between. DNA of the CDR3: TGTGCCAGCAGCACTCAGGGACTTGCAGATACGCAGTATTTT. Amino acid sequence: CASSTQGLADTQYF. The full variable domain, rest sourced from reference TRBV9 and TRBJ2-3, is DSGVTQTPKHLITATGQRVTLRCSPRSGDLSVYWYQQSLDQGLQFLIQYYNGEERAKGNILERFSAQQFPDLHSELNLSSLELGDSALYFCASSTQGLADTQYFGPGTRLTVL.

The sample holds a few counts of this clone. The chain is built from TRBV5-4 and TRBJ1-1, with D perhaps TRBD1 (5 bases). Germline CDR1 SGHNT, CDR2 YYREEE (reference sequence). V dropped 2 bases and J dropped 0 bases, with 8 bases sitting between them. The CDR3 consists of 14 residues. Here the CDR3 reads CASSFRAMNTEAFF. Written as DNA, the CDR3 is TGTGCCAGCAGCTTCAGGGCAATGAACACTGAAGCTTTCTTT. The full variable domain, completed using reference TRBV5-4 and TRBJ1-1, is ETGVTQSPTHLIKTRGQQVTLRCSSQSGHNTVSWYQQALGQGPQFIFQYYREEENGRGNFPPRFSGLQFPNYSSELNVNALELDDSALYLCASSFRAMNTEAFFGQGTRLTVV.

Comments on this clone: This specimen includes other DNA sequences encoding the same CDR3. The CDR3 coding sequence is TGTGCCTGGGGGCGGAGTTCCTACGAGCAGTACTTC. This gives the protein CAWGRSSYEQYF. The rearrangement uses TRBV30 and TRBJ2-7; D gene unclear. This CDR3 has 12 residues. Germline loops: CDR1 GTSNPN, CDR2 SVGIG (reference sequence). V gave up 5 bases and J gave up 1 base, with 9 bases separating them.

There are a few counts of this clone. The chain recombines TRBV7-9 with TRBJ2-7, with 12 bases fitting TRBD1. V shed 3 bases and J 2 bases; nucleotides not matched to a gene: 14. CDR1 is SEHNR, CDR2 FQNEAQ, per germline (reference sequence). There are 19 residues in the CDR3. The DNA for the CDR3 is TGTGCCAGCAGCTTTGCCGGGACAGGGGGCCGGGAGGATCCCTACGAGCAGTACTTC. Translated: CASSFAGTGGREDPYEQYF.

The chain carries TRBV4-1 and TRBJ2-7, with D possibly being TRBD1 (6 bases). Trimming left V 4 bases short and J 4 bases short, with 14 bases between. The CDR3 length is 14 residues. CDR1 is MGHRA, CDR2 YSYEKL, per germline. This chain's CDR3 is CASSRGLGGYEQYV. The CDR3 DNA sequence: TGCGCCAGCAGCCGCGGCTTAGGGGGTTACGAGCAGTACGTC.

The V call is TRBV20-1, the J call TRBJ1-1, with D hard to call. From germline, CDR1 is DFQATT and CDR2 SNEGSKA (reference sequence). This CDR3 comprises 10 residues. V lost 4 bases, J lost 6 bases, and 6 bases lay in between. The CDR3 reads CSATRAEAFF. The DNA for the CDR3 is TGCAGTGCTACGAGGGCTGAAGCTTTCTTT.

The chain recombines TRBV29-1 with TRBJ2-1, with D perhaps matching TRBD2 (6 bases). The germline CDR1 and CDR2 sequences are SQVTM and ANQGSEA. V lost 6 bases, J lost 0 bases, and 18 bases lay in between. This CDR3 has 16 residues. The CDR3 DNA reads TGCAGCGTCGCGCTTCATAGCGGAAGCTCCTACAATGAGCAGTTCTTC. Protein product: CSVALHSGSSYNEQFF.

This chain joins TRBV27 and TRBJ2-6; the D is unclear. The CDR3 runs 15 residues. V was trimmed by 7 bases and J by 0 bases, leaving 10 bases between them. Per the germline V gene, CDR1 is MNHEY and CDR2 is SMNVEV (reference sequence). CDR3 nucleotide sequence: TGTGCCAGCACCGAGTACGGCTCTGGGGCCAACGTCCTGACTTTC. Translation gives CASTEYGSGANVLTF.